This TCR beta chain was identified during a study of a mutant IDH1 vaccine in newly diagnosed glioma. Background on the study: Beforehand, treatment had been radiotherapy, temozolomide, or both; the majority received both.

Stated time point: week 23, last vaccination. All doses held 300 ug of mutant IDH1 20-mer peptide, with topical imiquimod. Assay used: immunoSEQ multiplex PCR; TCRdb lists only in-frame clones, some missing. The sample lists tens of thousands of clones, about 89% occurring once. Of note for this clone: Its antigen is currently unknown. One end of the junction does not line up with germline, which may come from a read error.

Findings and caveats of the study: Pseudoprogression apparently tracked independently of changes in top peripheral T cell clonotypes.

Germline assignment: CDR1 KGHSH and CDR2 LQKENI. CDR3 length: 15 amino acids. The chain joins TRBV18 to TRBJ2-7; TRBD2 matches at 16 bases. The receptor was derived from a man in his forties with glioma. The sample consisted of PBMCs, taken from a glioma patient whose treatment included an IDH1 peptide vaccine. The CDR3 nucleotides read TGTGCCAGCTCACGAGGGACTAGCGGGAGGGCCGATCCAAACTTC. It yields the protein CASSRGTSGRADPNF.